This TCR beta chain was profiled in a study of T cells in Graves' hyperthyroidism and ophthalmopathy. The germline V and J ends were trimmed by 7 bases and 8 bases, with 17 bases remaining between them. The CDR3 totals 13 residues. Ten or more counts support this clonotype. RNA transcripts yielded amplified TCR beta CDR3 regions. The primer set for the first-round RT-PCR of the TCR CDR3 was HTBI. TCRdb redid the calling of the multiplex PCR reads with MiXCR, one entry per CDR3 protein. The sample holds about 400,000 distinct CDR3 sequences, about a sixth seen once. V and J are TRBV12-3 or TRBV12-4 and TRBJ1-1, with D possibly being TRBD1 (5 bases). This receptor was taken from a woman between 18 and 30 years old with Graves' hyperthyroidism. The sample taken for sequencing was blood. The CDR3, as DNA: TGTGCCAGCAAAAATAGGGGTGCCGGAGAAGCTTTCTTT. Its translation is CASKNRGAGEAFF.